This TCR beta chain stems from a study of identifying expanded T cells in peripheral blood. Study-wide results and caveats: Differentially abundant clones: 0.95 to 1.5 between replicates, roughly 16 at around 15 days, over 18 at four.

Measured with immunoSEQ multiplex PCR; TCRdb has only the in-frame clones, and not every one. The table records 70,000 to 100,000 clones, 75% to 90% of them present only once. Of note for this clone: As yet, its antigen is unknown.

No infections or other immune events were documented during collection. The CDR3 length is 14 residues. V lost 6 bases and J lost 8, with 18 bases in between. Germline CDR1 reads SGDLS; CDR2 reads YYNGEE. This sequence was found in a person between 18 and 75 years old in good health. Specimen: blood. This rearrangement joins TRBV9 to TRBJ2-1; D not resolved. In DNA, the CDR3 is TGTGCCAGCACACGCCTATCTTCGGGCGATGAGCAGTTCTTC. This codes for CASTRLSSGDEQFF.